The TCR beta chain under discussion was sequenced for a study of T cell responses to AZD1222 COVID-19 vaccine. Across the study: Pooling covered second doses at about 4 or about 12 weeks. General study findings and limits: Within unmutated variant regions lay the reported targets of nearly half of spike-specific TCRs. Spike-specific TCR breadth rose after two AZD1222 doses, and depth rose as well. It should be noted that donors were predominantly white British and more often female, and clonal diversity was possibly underestimated.

This CDR3 is built from 15 residues. The germline CDR1 and CDR2 sequences are SGDLS and YYNGEE. V lost 0 bases to trimming and J lost 5 bases; unmatched junction nucleotides: 5. Repertoires were generated with immunoSEQ multiplex PCR, while TCRdb's copy carries only in-frame clones and drops some. Of 80,000 or so clones detected, around nine tenths appear once; the ten largest clones hold about 1.6%. On this clone itself: Antigen: not known.

The origin of this receptor is an adult in good health. The gene calls are TRBV9 and TRBJ1-1, with TRBD1 identical over 9 bases. The sequencing used peripheral blood, collected on day 0 of AZD1222 vaccination. CDR3 sequence: CASSVEGQGQTEAFF. The CDR3 DNA sequence: TGTGCCAGCAGCGTAGAGGGACAGGGACAGACTGAAGCTTTCTTT.